In this sample, the clone carrying this T cell receptor (beta chain) turned up many times. Antigen specificity is unknown. This entry belongs to a study of Graves' ophthalmopathy and Graves' hyperthyroidism. This CDR3 spans 14 amino acids. CDR1 is LNHDA, CDR2 SQIVND, per germline (reference sequence). With V trimmed by 4 bases and J by 7 bases, 10 bases remained unmatched. For repertoire sequencing, the TCR beta CDR3 regions were amplified from RNA transcripts. After a first-round RT-PCR with HTBI primers, a second-round multiplex PCR was run. TCRdb fed the multiplex PCR reads into MiXCR, producing one record per CDR3 protein. The repertoire consists of hundreds of thousands of distinct CDR3 sequences, with about 22% occurring once and the leading ten covering roughly 39%. General observations from the study: Ophthalmopathy progression was predicted by the model at around 70% sensitivity and 72% to 80% specificity. Also, most clonotypes expanded in the thyroid above 0.001 frequency appeared in blood.

The receptor comes from a woman aged 50 to 60 with Graves' ophthalmopathy. The chain uses TRBV19 and TRBJ2-7; 7 bases are shared with TRBD2. Sequencing used peripheral blood. This chain's CDR3 is CASSRRVREGEQYF. Written as DNA, the CDR3 is TGTGCCAGTAGTAGACGCGTCAGGGAGGGGGAGCAGTACTTC.